Below, 8 T cell receptor beta chains from the same sample are listed, as sequenced in a study of spatial heterogeneity in lung cancer. TCRdb independently ran MiXCR on the 5' RACE reads; one entry per CDR3 protein. The sample contains roughly 39,000 distinct CDR3 sequences, approximately 7.5% of which appear only once. Time point indicated: sample taken at primary tumor resection. Specimen: PBMCs, collected at surgery. The receptor source for this set is a male donor with early-stage non-small cell lung cancer.

The CDR3 loop reads CASSTISYNEQFF. CDR3 DNA sequence: TGTGCCAGCAGTACAATCTCCTACAATGAGCAGTTCTTC. The V and J genes are TRBV12-3 or TRBV12-4 and TRBJ2-1, with unresolved D. This CDR3 is built from 13 residues. Trimming stripped 5 bases from V and 0 bases from J, with 5 bases between.

This clonotype was found many times. The chain recombines TRBV6-6 with TRBJ2-3; D gene uncertain. The ends were cut back, 7 bases at V and 2 bases at J, with 4 bases in the middle. There are 11 residues in the CDR3. Per the germline V gene, CDR1 is MNHNY and CDR2 is SVGAGI (reference sequence). The CDR3 is CASILTDTQYF. The CDR3 region has the DNA TGTGCCAGCATACTCACAGATACGCAGTATTTT.

This clonotype has at least ten counts. The chain is built from TRBV5-5 and TRBJ2-3; D remains unclear. The germline V gene has CDR1 SGHKS and CDR2 YYEKEE (reference sequence). Between the trimmed V and J ends, which lost 4 bases and 5 bases, there was a span of 8 bases. This CDR3 contains 12 residues. DNA of the CDR3: TGTGCCAGCAGCCTGCAACTAGATACGCAGTATTTT. Its translation: CASSLQLDTQYF.

This clonotype was recorded many times. This chain connects TRBV7-2 to TRBJ2-3; 7 nucleotides match TRBD2. This CDR3 is built from 13 residues. Germline V gene lookup returns CDR1 SGHTA and CDR2 FQGNSA. Trimming removed 9 bases from V and 2 bases from J; junction bases left unmatched: 5. CDR3 in DNA: TGTGCCAGTGGGGCGGGAGTCACAGATACGCAGTATTTT. It yields the protein CASGAGVTDTQYF.

This clonotype has more than one count but fewer than ten. The chain has TRBV27 and TRBJ1-1; D is unresolved. Per germline, CDR1 MNHEY and CDR2 SMNVEV (reference sequence). Trimming removed 3 bases at V and 3 bases at J, with 11 bases between. The CDR3 contains 14 residues. The CDR3, as DNA: TGTGCCAGCAGTTTCGCAGGATTCGACACTGAAGCTTTCTTT. This encodes CASSFAGFDTEAFF.

This clonotype has more than one count but fewer than ten. The V and J genes are TRBV12-3 or TRBV12-4 and TRBJ2-2; TRBD2 matches 7 bases. V dropped 6 bases and J dropped 1; count of bases not matched to a gene: 5. The CDR3 has 15 amino acids. The CDR3 nucleotides are TGTGCCAGCAGACTAAGCGGGATGAACACCGGGGAGCTGTTTTTT. This gives the protein CASRLSGMNTGELFF.

This chain connects TRBV27 to TRBJ1-4, with unresolved D. The V end lost 4 bases, the J end lost 1 base, and 10 bases lay between the germline ends. Germline V gene sequence: CDR1 MNHEY, CDR2 SMNVEV (reference sequence). The CDR3 totals 15 residues. The CDR3 here is CASSSRRKTNEKLFF. The CDR3, as DNA: TGTGCCAGCAGTTCCCGACGGAAAACTAATGAAAAACTGTTTTTT.

This clonotype is termed medium-sized (0.01 to 0.1%). The chain recombines TRBV20-1 with TRBJ2-2; no firm D call. CDR1 is DFQATT, CDR2 SNEGSKA, per germline (reference sequence). Trimming pared 0 bases from V and 5 bases from J, leaving 10 bases between. This CDR3 has 14 residues. The CDR3 protein is CSARDGQTTGELFF. CDR3 DNA: TGCAGTGCTAGAGATGGGCAGACGACCGGGGAGCTGTTTTTT.